The 29 T cell receptor beta chains below were found in one sample sequenced in a study of shared T cell receptors in the human thymus. TCRdb keeps only in-frame clones here, not all; method: immunoSEQ multiplex PCR. The sample has some 760,000 clones; over 75% are singletons. This sample also belongs to another study, concerning human thymus T cells.

Source material: thymocytes. The receptors were sampled from a girl under two years old with a congenital heart defect.

This clone was counted once. V gene TRBV5-1 combines with J gene TRBJ1-2; D not certain. Trimming shortened V by 4 bases and J by 9 bases, and 10 bases separated the two germline ends. The CDR3 runs 11 residues. Germline V lookup: CDR1 SGHRS, CDR2 YFSETQ. The CDR3, as DNA: TGCGCCAGCAGCGGAGGGTTGAGCTACACCTTC. Translating gives CASSGGLSYTF.

The V call is TRBV11-2, the J call TRBJ2-7; TRBD1 aligns across 9 bases. The CDR3 loop spans 16 amino acids. V was clipped by 0 bases and J by 6 bases; unmatched bases: 9. Germline V lookup: CDR1 SGHAT, CDR2 FQNNGV. CDR3 loop: CASSLDPGQGSTEQYF. CDR3 nucleotides: TGTGCCAGCAGCTTAGACCCGGGACAGGGCTCCACCGAGCAGTACTTC.

This rearrangement joins TRBV27 to TRBJ1-2; D is perhaps TRBD1 (6 bases). Trimming took off 0 bases at V and 11 bases at J, with 28 bases between the two ends. This CDR3 region has 18 residues. Germline V gene data show CDR1 as MNHEY and CDR2 as SMNVEV (reference sequence). CDR3 DNA: TGTGCCAGCAGTTTATCCTCAAATCCCCCCAGGGCAAGAGGGGGATACACCTTC. It translates to CASSLSSNPPRARGGYTF.

The chain combines TRBV12-5 with TRBJ2-1; TRBD1 aligns across 10 bases. V lost 2 bases, J lost 0 bases, and 19 bases stayed unmatched. Germline CDR1 reads LGHNT; CDR2 reads FRNRAP. This CDR3 has 22 amino acids. The DNA for the CDR3 is TGTGCTAGTGGTTTGTCACGCCGGGACAGGGGCCCCCCACACAGCTCCTACAATGAGCAGTTCTTC. It is translated as CASGLSRRDRGPPHSSYNEQFF.

The chain links TRBV4-1 to TRBJ1-5; maybe TRBD1 (5 bases). Trimming stripped 1 base from V and 4 bases from J, with 14 bases between. In germline, CDR1 is MGHRA, CDR2 YSYEKL. This CDR3 comprises 16 residues. The chain's CDR3 is CASSQGFHPGNQPQHF. CDR3 DNA: TGCGCCAGCAGCCAAGGCTTCCATCCAGGGAATCAGCCCCAGCATTTT.

The V and J genes are TRBV10-3 and TRBJ2-2; D may be TRBD2 (6 bases). The CDR3 spans 17 residues. Germline CDR1 is ENHRY and CDR2 is SYGVKD. The V gene lost 7 bases and the J gene lost 1 base, with 19 bases spanning the gap. CDR3 region: CAINRTPRTMNTGELFF. CDR3 sequence (DNA): TGTGCCATCAACCGGACCCCTAGGACTATGAACACCGGGGAGCTGTTTTTT.

This clone was counted between two and nine times. This rearrangement joins TRBV4-3 to TRBJ2-6; D possibly corresponds to TRBD2 (6 bases). CDR1 LGHNA and CDR2 YSLEER come from the germline V gene. This CDR3 is built from 17 residues. The germline V and J ends were trimmed by 4 bases and 4 bases, with 17 bases remaining between them. The CDR3 reads CASSPRDFPAGANVLTF. The CDR3 nucleotides are TGCGCCAGCAGCCCCCGGGACTTCCCGGCCGGGGCCAACGTCCTGACTTTC.

This chain links TRBV15 with TRBJ2-4; 9 bases line up with TRBD1. From germline, CDR1 is LNHNV and CDR2 YYDKDF (reference sequence). Unmatched junction bases numbered 8, after V lost 9 bases and J lost 2 bases. The CDR3 length is 15 residues. The CDR3 DNA reads as TGTGCCACGGAAGGGACAGGGCGGACCAAAAACATTCAGTACTTC. Residues: CATEGTGRTKNIQYF. Using reference TRBV15 and TRBJ2-4 for the parts outside the CDR3, the full variable domain is DAMVIQNPRYQVTQFGKPVTLSCSQTLNHNVMYWYQQKSSQAPKLLFHYYDKDFNNEADTPDNFQSRRPNTSFCFLDIRSPGLGDTAMYLCATEGTGRTKNIQYFGAGTRLSVL.

The chain employs TRBV28 and TRBJ1-1, with a weak D call TRBD1 (5 bases). Between the trimmed V and J ends, which lost 2 bases and 0 bases, there was a span of 13 bases. The CDR3 is 16 residues long. Germline CDR1 reads MDHEN; CDR2 reads SYDVKM. This CDR3 reads CASSLPTGGMNTEAFF. The CDR3 nucleotides read TGTGCCAGCAGTTTACCCACGGGGGGAATGAACACTGAAGCTTTCTTT.

The V gene is TRBV7-2, the J gene TRBJ2-6, with TRBD1 matching 9 bases. This CDR3 has 19 residues. CDR1 SGHTA and CDR2 FQGNSA come from the germline V gene. Losses at the gene ends were 1 base for V and 4 bases for J; bases not matched to a gene: 11. The CDR3 nucleotides are TGTGCCAGCAGCTTAGGGCCCCATCGGACAGGGGCAGGGGCCAACGTCCTGACTTTC. Translating gives CASSLGPHRTGAGANVLTF.

Concerning this clone itself: Other DNA variants within this sample encode the same CDR3. The chain couples TRBV14 to TRBJ1-5; TRBD1 might be the D (5 bases). The CDR3 is made up of 14 amino acids. CDR1 SGHDN and CDR2 FVKESK come from the germline V gene. V was cut by 3 bases and J by 3 bases, with 9 bases left in between. CDR3 sequence: CASSQGGSNQPQHF. Written as DNA, the CDR3 is TGTGCCAGCAGCCAGGGGGGTTCCAATCAGCCCCAGCATTTT.

The chain is built from TRBV5-1 and TRBJ1-1, with 9 bases that match TRBD1. Looked up from germline, CDR1 is SGHRS and CDR2 is YFSETQ. The trim removed 2 bases at V and 4 bases at J, leaving 3 bases unmatched. CDR3 size: 14 residues. The CDR3 DNA is TGCGCCAGCAGCTTCCGGGACAGGGTCACTGAAGCTTTCTTT. Encoded protein: CASSFRDRVTEAFF. The variable domain in full, completed from reference TRBV5-1 and TRBJ1-1, reads KAGVTQTPRYLIKTRGQQVTLSCSPISGHRSVSWYQQTPGQGLQFLFEYFSETQRNKGNFPGRFSGRQFSNSRSEMNVSTLELGDSALYLCASSFRDRVTEAFFGQGTRLTVV.

The chain is built from TRBV6-1 and TRBJ1-1; D remains ambiguous. The germline V gene encodes CDR1 MNHNS and CDR2 SASEGT. V shed 6 bases and J shed 4 bases, with 18 bases lying between them. This CDR3 region has 15 residues. DNA for the CDR3: TGTGCCAGCAGCCAGTCGGCGAGTGGAGGCACTGAAGCTTTCTTT. It codes for CASSQSASGGTEAFF.

The chain combines TRBV15 with TRBJ1-6; no reliable D call. Trimming left V 1 base short and J 6 bases short, with 16 bases between. The CDR3 consists of 17 residues. Germline V gene sequence: CDR1 LNHNV, CDR2 YYDKDF (reference sequence). CDR3 loop: CATSRAERVSINSPLHF. Here the CDR3 DNA reads TGTGCCACCAGCAGAGCTGAGAGGGTTTCCATTAATTCACCCCTCCACTTT.

On this clone: This specimen includes other DNA sequences encoding the same CDR3. The V call is TRBV5-8, the J call TRBJ1-6; tentatively, D is TRBD1 (5 bases). Per the germline V gene, CDR1 is SGHTS and CDR2 is YDEGEE. With 1 base removed from V and 9 bases from J, the gap between germline ends came to 5 bases. This CDR3 has 12 residues. CDR3 DNA: TGTGCCAGCAGCTTGACAGGTTCACCCCTCCACTTT. Translating it yields CASSLTGSPLHF.

The chain employs TRBV28 and TRBJ1-1; D unclear. V lost 2 bases and J 5 bases, leaving 12 bases between the germline ends. Per germline, CDR1 MDHEN and CDR2 SYDVKM. The CDR3 contains 14 residues. The CDR3 here is CASSLMRLSTEAFF. DNA of the CDR3: TGTGCCAGCAGTTTAATGAGACTCTCTACTGAAGCTTTCTTT.

There are a few counts of this clone. The chain combines TRBV19 with TRBJ1-2; D gene uncertain. V was shortened by 0 bases and J by 2 bases, with 16 bases between the two germline ends. The CDR3 covers 17 residues. Germline V gives CDR1 LNHDA, CDR2 SQIVND (reference sequence). The CDR3 sequence is CASSIEPETEGNYGYTF. CDR3 bases: TGTGCCAGTAGTATAGAGCCAGAGACTGAGGGAAACTATGGCTACACCTTC.

The table lists this clone with a few counts. The chain couples TRBV6-5 to TRBJ2-2; TRBD1 matches 8 bases. With 5 bases clipped from V and 2 bases from J, the junction kept 1 base outside the gene matches. The CDR3 is 14 residues long. Germline CDR1 MNHEY, CDR2 SVGAGI. The CDR3 loop reads CASSGQGNTGELFF. CDR3 nucleotides: TGTGCCAGCAGTGGACAGGGAAACACCGGGGAGCTGTTTTTT.

With regard to this clone: The sample holds other DNA sequences that translate to the same CDR3. The V call is TRBV28, the J call TRBJ1-2; a possible D gene is TRBD1 (6 bases). V shed 4 bases and J shed 7 bases, with 25 bases lying between them. The CDR3 is 17 residues long. The germline V gene encodes CDR1 MDHEN and CDR2 SYDVKM. In DNA form, the CDR3 reads TGTGCCAGCAGTTCCACCAACAATCCCGACAGGCGAATTGGCTACACCTTC. This translates into CASSSTNNPDRRIGYTF.

The table lists this clone with a count of one. The chain links TRBV11-3 to TRBJ1-6; TRBD1 is a possible D gene (5 bases). There are 19 residues in the CDR3. Trimming left V 0 bases short and J 7 bases short, with 22 bases between. Germline-derived CDR1 and CDR2 are SGHNT and YENEEA. The CDR3 spells CASSLDGANLRGSNSPLHF. CDR3 in DNA: TGTGCCAGCAGCTTAGACGGGGCCAATCTCCGGGGGTCCAATTCACCCCTCCACTTT.

The V call is TRBV2, the J call TRBJ1-2; D perhaps matches TRBD1 (6 bases). There are 18 residues in the CDR3. The V gene's germline CDR1 is SNHLY and CDR2 FYNNEI. Trimming removed 3 bases at V and 4 bases at J, with 24 bases between. The DNA for the CDR3 is TGTGCCAGCAGTGACCAGGGGCAGGCAGGGTTCCTTTCCTATGGCTACACCTTC. Encoded protein: CASSDQGQAGFLSYGYTF.

This clone was observed a single time. V is TRBV9 and J is TRBJ2-2, with 8 bases lining up with TRBD1. CDR1 SGDLS and CDR2 YYNGEE come from the germline V gene. J was trimmed by 5 bases and V by 4 bases; bases with no gene match: 13. CDR3 size: 17 residues. The CDR3 nucleotides are TGTGCCAGCAGCCCTAACCTTGGACAGGGTGAGACCGGGGAGCTGTTTTTT. This gives the protein CASSPNLGQGETGELFF.

The chain employs TRBV28 and TRBJ2-3; D may be TRBD2 (6 bases). Trimming left V 6 bases short and J 0 bases short, with 28 bases between. CDR3 length: 20 amino acids. The germline CDR1 and CDR2 sequences are MDHEN and SYDVKM. The CDR3 here is CASSQPPTDPGGVSTDTQYF. CDR3 sequence (DNA): TGTGCCAGCAGCCAACCCCCTACTGACCCTGGAGGGGTGAGCACAGATACGCAGTATTTT.

This CDR3 is CASSLRTGGETQYF. For the CDR3, the DNA is TGTGCCAGCAGCTTACGGACAGGGGGAGAGACCCAGTACTTC. The chain combines TRBV13 with TRBJ2-5; 10 nucleotides match TRBD1. The CDR3 extends over 14 amino acids. The ends lost 2 bases at V and 4 bases at J; junction bases unmatched: 1. Germline assignment: CDR1 PRHDT and CDR2 FYEKMQ (reference sequence).

The genes are TRBV6-1 and TRBJ1-2; D is ambiguous. The CDR3 sequence is 14 residues long. Trimming left V 6 bases short and J 4 bases short, with 15 bases between. Per germline, CDR1 MNHNS and CDR2 SASEGT. CDR3 loop: CASSLSLRSYGYTF. The CDR3 DNA reads as TGTGCCAGCAGCTTAAGCTTAAGATCCTATGGCTACACCTTC.

V gene TRBV5-4 combines with J gene TRBJ1-2, with D perhaps matching TRBD1 (5 bases). This CDR3 spans 16 amino acids. CDR1 is SGHNT and CDR2 is YYREEE in the germline V gene (reference sequence). The V gene lost 0 bases and the J gene lost 5 bases, with 17 bases spanning the gap. This CDR3 is CASSLEGASFSYGYTF. CDR3 DNA: TGTGCCAGCAGCTTGGAAGGGGCGTCCTTTTCATATGGCTACACCTTC.

The V and J genes are TRBV18 and TRBJ1-1; D not resolved. Trimming shortened V by 2 bases and J by 7 bases, and 26 bases separated the two germline ends. CDR3 length: 18 amino acids. Germline assignment: CDR1 KGHSH and CDR2 LQKENI. Here the CDR3 DNA reads TGTGCCAGCTCACCAAGCCGCGAGGGCCCCGCGAGGGTCGGTGAAGCTTTCTTT. Translation gives CASSPSREGPARVGEAFF.

V gene TRBV10-1 combines with J gene TRBJ1-1; possibly TRBD1 for D (6 bases). Between the trimmed V and J ends, which lost 4 bases and 5 bases, there was a span of 8 bases. Germline loops: CDR1 WNHNN, CDR2 SYGVQD (reference sequence). The CDR3 is made up of 12 amino acids. The CDR3 reads CASSGQGTEAFF. CDR3 DNA sequence: TGCGCCAGCAGTGGTCAGGGGACTGAAGCTTTCTTT.

This chain links TRBV7-2 with TRBJ2-1; 8 nucleotides agree with TRBD1. The CDR3 runs 13 residues. J was trimmed by 7 bases and V by 4 bases; bases with no gene match: 3. Germline V CDR1 and CDR2: SGHTA, FQGNSA. CDR3 protein: CASSSYRGNEQFF. CDR3 DNA sequence: TGTGCCAGCAGCTCCTACAGGGGGAATGAGCAGTTCTTC.